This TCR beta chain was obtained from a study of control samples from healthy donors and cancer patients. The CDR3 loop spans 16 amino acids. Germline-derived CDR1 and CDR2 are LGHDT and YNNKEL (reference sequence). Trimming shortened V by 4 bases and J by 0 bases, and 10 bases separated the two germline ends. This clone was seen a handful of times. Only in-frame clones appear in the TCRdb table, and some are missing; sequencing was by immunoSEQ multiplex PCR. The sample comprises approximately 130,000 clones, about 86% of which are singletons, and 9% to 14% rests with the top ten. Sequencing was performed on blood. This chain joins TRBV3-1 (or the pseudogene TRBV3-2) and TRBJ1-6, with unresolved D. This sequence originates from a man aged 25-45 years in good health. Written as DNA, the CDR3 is TGTGCCAGCAGCCTAGAAGGGAGCTCCTATAATTCACCCCTCCACTTT. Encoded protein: CASSLEGSSYNSPLHF.